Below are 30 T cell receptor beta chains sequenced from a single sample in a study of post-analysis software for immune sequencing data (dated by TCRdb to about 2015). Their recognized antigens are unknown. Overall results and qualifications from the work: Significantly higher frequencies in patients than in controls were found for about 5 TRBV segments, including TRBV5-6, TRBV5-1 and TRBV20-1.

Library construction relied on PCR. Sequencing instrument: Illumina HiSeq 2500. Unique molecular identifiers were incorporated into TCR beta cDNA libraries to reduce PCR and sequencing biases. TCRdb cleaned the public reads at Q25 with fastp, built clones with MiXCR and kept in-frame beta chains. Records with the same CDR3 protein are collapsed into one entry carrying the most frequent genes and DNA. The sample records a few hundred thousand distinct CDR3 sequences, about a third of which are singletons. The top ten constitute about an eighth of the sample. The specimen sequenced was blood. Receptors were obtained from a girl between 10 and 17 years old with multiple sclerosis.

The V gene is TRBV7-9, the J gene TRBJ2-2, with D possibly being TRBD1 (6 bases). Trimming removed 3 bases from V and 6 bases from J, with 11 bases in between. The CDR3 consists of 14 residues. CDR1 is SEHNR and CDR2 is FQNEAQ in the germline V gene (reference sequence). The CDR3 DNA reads TGTGCCAGCAGCTTCGGTCAGGGGTCCGGGGAGCTGTTTTTT. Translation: CASSFGQGSGELFF.

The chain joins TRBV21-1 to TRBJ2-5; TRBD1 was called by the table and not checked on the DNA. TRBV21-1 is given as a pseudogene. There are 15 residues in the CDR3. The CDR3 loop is CASGKKSAGTETQYF. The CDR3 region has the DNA TGTGCCAGCGGCAAAAAGTCGGCGGGGACAGAGACCCAGTACTTC.

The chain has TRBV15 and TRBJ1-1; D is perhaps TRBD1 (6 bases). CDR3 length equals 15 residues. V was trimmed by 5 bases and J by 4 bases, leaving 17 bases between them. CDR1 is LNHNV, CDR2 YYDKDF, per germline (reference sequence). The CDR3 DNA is TGTGCCACCAGCCAAAGCAGGGGATGGGGCACTGAAGCTTTCTTT. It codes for CATSQSRGWGTEAFF. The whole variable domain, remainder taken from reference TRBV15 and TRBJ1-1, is DAMVIQNPRYQVTQFGKPVTLSCSQTLNHNVMYWYQQKSSQAPKLLFHYYDKDFNNEADTPDNFQSRRPNTSFCFLDIRSPGLGDTAMYLCATSQSRGWGTEAFFGQGTRLTVV.

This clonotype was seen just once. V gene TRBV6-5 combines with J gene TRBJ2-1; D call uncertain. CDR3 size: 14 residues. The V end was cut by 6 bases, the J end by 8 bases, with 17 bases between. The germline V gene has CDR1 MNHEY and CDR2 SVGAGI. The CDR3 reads CASSFGPGVDEQFF. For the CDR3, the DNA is TGTGCCAGCAGCTTCGGACCGGGCGTAGATGAGCAGTTCTTC.

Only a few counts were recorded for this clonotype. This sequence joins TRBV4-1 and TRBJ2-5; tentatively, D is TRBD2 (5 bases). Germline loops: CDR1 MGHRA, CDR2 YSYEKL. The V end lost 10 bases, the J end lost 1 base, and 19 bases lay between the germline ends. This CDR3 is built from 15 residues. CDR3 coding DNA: TGCGCCACCAGTAGGGCCCTGGGAGTCCAAGAGACCCAGTACTTC. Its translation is CATSRALGVQETQYF.

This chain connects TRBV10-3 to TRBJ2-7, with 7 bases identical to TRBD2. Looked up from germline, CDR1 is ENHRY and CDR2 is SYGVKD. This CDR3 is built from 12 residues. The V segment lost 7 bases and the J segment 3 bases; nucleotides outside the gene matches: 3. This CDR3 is CAIMREGYEQYF. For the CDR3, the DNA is TGTGCCATCATGAGGGAGGGCTACGAGCAGTACTTC.

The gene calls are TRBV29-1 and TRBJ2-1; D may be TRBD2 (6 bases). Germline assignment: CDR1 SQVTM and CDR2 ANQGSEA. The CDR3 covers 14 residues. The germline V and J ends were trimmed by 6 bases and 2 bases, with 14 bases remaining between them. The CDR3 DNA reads TGCAGCGTCGCGGGACTGGGGACCTACAATGAGCAGTTCTTC. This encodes CSVAGLGTYNEQFF.

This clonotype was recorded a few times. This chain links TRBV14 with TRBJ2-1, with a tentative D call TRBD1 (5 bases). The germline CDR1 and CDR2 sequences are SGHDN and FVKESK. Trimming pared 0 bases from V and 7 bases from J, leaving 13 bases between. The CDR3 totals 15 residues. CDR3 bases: TGTGCCAGCAGCCAAGACCCGGACATCAAGAATGAGCAGTTCTTC. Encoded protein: CASSQDPDIKNEQFF. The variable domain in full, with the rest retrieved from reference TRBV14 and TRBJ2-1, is EAGVTQFPSHSVIEKGQTVTLRCDPISGHDNLYWYRRVMGKEIKFLLHFVKESKQDESGMPNNRFLAERTGGTYSTLKVQPAELEDSGVYFCASSQDPDIKNEQFFGPGTRLTVL.

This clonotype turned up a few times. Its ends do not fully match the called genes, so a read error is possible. The CDR3 sequence is CASSLFQPDRRGEGLKNEQFF. CDR3 coding DNA: TGTGCCAGCAGCTTATTCCAACCAGACAGGAGAGGGGAGGGACTTAAGAATGAGCAGTTCTTC. This chain joins TRBV27 and TRBJ2-1, with D possibly being TRBD2 (7 bases). Per germline, CDR1 MNHEY and CDR2 SMNVEV (reference sequence). CDR3 length: 21 residues.

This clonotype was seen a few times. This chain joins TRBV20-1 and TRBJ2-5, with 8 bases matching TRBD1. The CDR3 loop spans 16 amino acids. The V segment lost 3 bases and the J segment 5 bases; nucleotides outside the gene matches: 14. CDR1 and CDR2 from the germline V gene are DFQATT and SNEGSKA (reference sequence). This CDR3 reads CSASEPGQADHETQYF. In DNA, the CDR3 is TGCAGTGCTAGCGAACCGGGACAGGCCGATCATGAGACCCAGTACTTC.

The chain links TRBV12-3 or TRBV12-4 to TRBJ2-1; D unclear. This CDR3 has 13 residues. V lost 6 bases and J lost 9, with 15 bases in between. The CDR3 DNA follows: TGTGCCAGCAGCCCGGCCCCGATAGGTGAGCAGTTCTTC. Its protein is CASSPAPIGEQFF.

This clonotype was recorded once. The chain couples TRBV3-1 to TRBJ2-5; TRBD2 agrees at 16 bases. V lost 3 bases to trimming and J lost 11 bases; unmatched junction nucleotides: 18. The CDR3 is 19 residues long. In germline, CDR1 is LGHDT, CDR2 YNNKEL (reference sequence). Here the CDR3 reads CASSQVAPGLAGGAYEQYF. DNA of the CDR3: TGTGCCAGCAGCCAGGTCGCCCCGGGACTAGCGGGGGGGGCCTATGAGCAGTACTTC.

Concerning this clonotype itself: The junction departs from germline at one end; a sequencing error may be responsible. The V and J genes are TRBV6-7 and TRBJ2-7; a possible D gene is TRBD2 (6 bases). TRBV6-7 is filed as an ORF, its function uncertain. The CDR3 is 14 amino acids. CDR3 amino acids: CTSSGGEGTLEQYF. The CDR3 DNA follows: TGTACCAGCAGTGGAGGGGAAGGCACCCTCGAGCAGTACTTC.

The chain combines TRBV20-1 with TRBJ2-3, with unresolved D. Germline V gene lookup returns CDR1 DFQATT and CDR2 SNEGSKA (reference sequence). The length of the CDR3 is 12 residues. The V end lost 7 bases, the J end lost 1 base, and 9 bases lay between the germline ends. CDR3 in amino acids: CSVSTGTDTQYF. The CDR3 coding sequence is TGCAGTGTTAGCACCGGCACAGATACGCAGTATTTT.

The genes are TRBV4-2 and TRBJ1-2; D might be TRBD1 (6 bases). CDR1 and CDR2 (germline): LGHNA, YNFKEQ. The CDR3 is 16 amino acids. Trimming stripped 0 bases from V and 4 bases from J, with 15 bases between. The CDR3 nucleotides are TGTGCCAGCAGCCAAGATAGTACAGGGAAAGGCTATGGCTACACCTTC. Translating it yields CASSQDSTGKGYGYTF.

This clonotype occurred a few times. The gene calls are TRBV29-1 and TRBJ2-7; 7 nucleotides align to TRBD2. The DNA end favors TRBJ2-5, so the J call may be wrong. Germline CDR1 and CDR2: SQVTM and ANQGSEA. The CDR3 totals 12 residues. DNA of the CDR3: TGCAGCGTTGAGGTCGGGAGGGAGACCCAGTACTTC. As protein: CSVEVGRETQYF.

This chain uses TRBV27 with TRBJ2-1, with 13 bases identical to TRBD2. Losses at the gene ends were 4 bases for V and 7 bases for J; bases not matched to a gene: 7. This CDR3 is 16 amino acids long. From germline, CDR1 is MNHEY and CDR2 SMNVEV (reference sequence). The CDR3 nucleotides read TGTGCCAGCAGTTCAACTAGCGGGGGGGCCTGGAATGAGCAGTTCTTC. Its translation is CASSSTSGGAWNEQFF.

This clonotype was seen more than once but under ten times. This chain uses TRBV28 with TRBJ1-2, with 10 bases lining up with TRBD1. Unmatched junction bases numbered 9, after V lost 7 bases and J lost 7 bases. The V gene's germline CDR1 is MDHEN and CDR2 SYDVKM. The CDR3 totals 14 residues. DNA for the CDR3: TGTGCCAGCACCTTGGACAGGGGGGCTTTTGGCTACACCTTC. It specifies CASTLDRGAFGYTF.

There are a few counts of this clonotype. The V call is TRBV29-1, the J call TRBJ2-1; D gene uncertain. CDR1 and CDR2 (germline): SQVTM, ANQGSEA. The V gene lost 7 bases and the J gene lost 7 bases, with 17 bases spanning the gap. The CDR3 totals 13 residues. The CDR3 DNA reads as TGCAGCGCCCAGCGTCGCATTTCTAATGAGCAGTTCTTC. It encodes CSAQRRISNEQFF.

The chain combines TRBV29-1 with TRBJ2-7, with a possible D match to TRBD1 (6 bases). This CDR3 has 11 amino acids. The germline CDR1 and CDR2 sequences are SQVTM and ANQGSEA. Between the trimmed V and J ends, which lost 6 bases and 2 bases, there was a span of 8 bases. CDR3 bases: TGCAGCGTCCAGGGGCCCTACGAGCAGTACTTC. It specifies CSVQGPYEQYF.

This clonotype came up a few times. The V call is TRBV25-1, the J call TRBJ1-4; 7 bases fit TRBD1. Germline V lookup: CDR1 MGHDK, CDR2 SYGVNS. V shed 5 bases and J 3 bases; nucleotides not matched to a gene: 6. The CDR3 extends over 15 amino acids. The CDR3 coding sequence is TGTGCCAGCAGTCTTCGGACAGGCGCTAATGAAAAACTGTTTTTT. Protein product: CASSLRTGANEKLFF.

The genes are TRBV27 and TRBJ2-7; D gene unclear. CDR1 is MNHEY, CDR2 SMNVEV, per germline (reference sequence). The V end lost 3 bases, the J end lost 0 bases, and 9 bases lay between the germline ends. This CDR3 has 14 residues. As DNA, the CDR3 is TGTGCCAGCAGTTTGTCCCGGAGCTCCTACGAGCAGTACTTC. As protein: CASSLSRSSYEQYF.

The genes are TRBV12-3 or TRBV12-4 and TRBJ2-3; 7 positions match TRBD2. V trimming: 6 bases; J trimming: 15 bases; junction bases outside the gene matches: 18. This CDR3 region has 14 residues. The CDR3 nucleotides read TGTGCCAGCAGAACTAGCGTGGGCACAGATACGGAATATTTT. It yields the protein CASRTSVGTDTEYF.

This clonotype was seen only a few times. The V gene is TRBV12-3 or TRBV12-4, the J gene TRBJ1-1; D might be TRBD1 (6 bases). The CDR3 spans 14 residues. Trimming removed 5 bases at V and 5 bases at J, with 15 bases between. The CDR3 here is CASSVPGGPTEAFF. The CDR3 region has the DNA TGTGCCAGCAGTGTCCCCGGGGGCCCGACTGAAGCTTTCTTT.

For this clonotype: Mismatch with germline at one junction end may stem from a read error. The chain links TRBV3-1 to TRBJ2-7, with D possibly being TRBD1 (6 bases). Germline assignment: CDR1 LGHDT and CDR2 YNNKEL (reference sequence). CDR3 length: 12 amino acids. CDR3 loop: CASNQDRYEQYF. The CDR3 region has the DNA TGTGCCAGCAACCAAGACAGGTACGAGCAGTACTTC.

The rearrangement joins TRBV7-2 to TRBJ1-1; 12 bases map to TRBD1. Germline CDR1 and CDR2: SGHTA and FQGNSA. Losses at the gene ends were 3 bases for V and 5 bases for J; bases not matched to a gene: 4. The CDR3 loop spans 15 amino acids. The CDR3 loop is CASSLGQGAGTEAFF. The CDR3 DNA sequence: TGTGCCAGCAGCTTGGGACAGGGGGCTGGAACTGAAGCTTTCTTT. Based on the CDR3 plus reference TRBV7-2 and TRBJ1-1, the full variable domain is GAGVSQSPSNKVTEKGKDVELRCDPISGHTALYWYRQSLGQGLEFLIYFQGNSAPDKSGLPSDRFSAERTGGSVSTLTIQRTQQEDSAVYLCASSLGQGAGTEAFFGQGTRLTVV.

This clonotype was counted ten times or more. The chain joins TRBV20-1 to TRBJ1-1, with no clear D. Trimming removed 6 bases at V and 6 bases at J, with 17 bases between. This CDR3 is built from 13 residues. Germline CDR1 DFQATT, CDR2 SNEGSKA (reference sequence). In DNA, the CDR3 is TGCAGTGCACCCCTCAACAGCGCCCCTGAAGCTTTCTTT. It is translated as CSAPLNSAPEAFF.

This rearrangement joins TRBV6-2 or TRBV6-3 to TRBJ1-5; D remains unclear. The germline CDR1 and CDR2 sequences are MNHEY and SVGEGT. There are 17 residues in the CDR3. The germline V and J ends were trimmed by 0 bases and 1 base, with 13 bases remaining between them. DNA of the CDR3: TGTGCCAGCAGTTACTCTATAGGCAGCGTCAGCAATCAGCCCCAGCATTTT. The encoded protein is CASSYSIGSVSNQPQHF.

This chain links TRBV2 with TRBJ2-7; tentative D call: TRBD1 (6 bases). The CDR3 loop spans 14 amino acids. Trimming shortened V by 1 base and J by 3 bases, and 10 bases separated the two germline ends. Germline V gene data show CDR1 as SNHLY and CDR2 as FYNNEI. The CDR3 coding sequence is TGTGCCAGCAGTGAAGGGACAGCGGTCTACGAGCAGTACTTC. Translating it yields CASSEGTAVYEQYF.

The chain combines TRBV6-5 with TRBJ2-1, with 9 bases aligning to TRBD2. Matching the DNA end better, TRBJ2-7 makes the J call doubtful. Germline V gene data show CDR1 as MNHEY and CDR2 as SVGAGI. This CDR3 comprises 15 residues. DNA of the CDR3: TGTGCCAGCAGCCGTGGGACTAGCTCCTACAATGAGCAGTACTTC. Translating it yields CASSRGTSSYNEQYF.